These 3 T cell receptor beta chains were sequenced from one sample in a study of cytomegalovirus exposure and HLA in healthy donors. Both 60 Vbeta primers and 13 Jbeta primers went into the PCR. Only in-frame clones appear in the TCRdb table, and some are missing; sequencing was by immunoSEQ multiplex PCR. Of some 160,000 clones in the sample, roughly 80% were seen once. The sequenced sample was PBMCs. Receptors originate from a man in his fifties or sixties in good health and CMV-seropositive.

The V and J genes are TRBV5-1 and TRBJ1-1; 9 bases map to TRBD1. The CDR3 covers 16 residues. The germline V gene encodes CDR1 SGHRS and CDR2 YFSETQ. The V and J ends lost 5 bases and 0 bases, in that order; junction bases with no gene match: 8. This chain's CDR3 is CASRPGTGNLNTEAFF. The CDR3 DNA sequence: TGCGCCAGCAGGCCCGGGACAGGGAACTTGAACACTGAAGCTTTCTTT. Variable domain in full (rest from reference TRBV5-1 and TRBJ1-1): KAGVTQTPRYLIKTRGQQVTLSCSPISGHRSVSWYQQTPGQGLQFLFEYFSETQRNKGNFPGRFSGRQFSNSRSEMNVSTLELGDSALYLCASRPGTGNLNTEAFFGQGTRLTVV.

The rearrangement uses TRBV5-3 and TRBJ2-3; 11 positions agree with TRBD1. TRBV5-3 is reported as an ORF; its role is uncertain. Losses at the gene ends were 4 bases for V and 0 bases for J; bases not matched to a gene: 19. This CDR3 has 21 amino acids. CDR3 DNA: TGTGCCAGAAGCAGATCCCCTGGACAGGGGGCGAGGACCTCGAGCACAGATACGCAGTATTTT. This sequence encodes CARSRSPGQGARTSSTDTQYF.

This clone is a singleton in its sample. The chain joins TRBV7-2 to TRBJ2-7, with 9 bases aligning to TRBD1. The CDR3 is 15 amino acids. J was trimmed by 2 bases and V by 5 bases; bases with no gene match: 7. The germline V gene has CDR1 SGHTA and CDR2 FQGNSA. CDR3 residues: CASSPTGGFTYEQYF. CDR3 bases: TGTGCCAGCAGCCCGACAGGGGGATTTACCTACGAGCAGTACTTC.